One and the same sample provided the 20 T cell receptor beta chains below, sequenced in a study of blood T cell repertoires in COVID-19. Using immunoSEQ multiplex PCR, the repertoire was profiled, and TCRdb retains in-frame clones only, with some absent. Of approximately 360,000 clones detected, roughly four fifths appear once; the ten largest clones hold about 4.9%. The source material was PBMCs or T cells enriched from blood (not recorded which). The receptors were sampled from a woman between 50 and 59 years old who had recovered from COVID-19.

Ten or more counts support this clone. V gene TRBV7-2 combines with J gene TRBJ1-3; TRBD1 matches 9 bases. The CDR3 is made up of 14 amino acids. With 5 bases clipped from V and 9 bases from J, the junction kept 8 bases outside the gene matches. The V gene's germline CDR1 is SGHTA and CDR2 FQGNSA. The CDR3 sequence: CASSPDRGGGTIYF. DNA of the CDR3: TGTGCCAGCAGCCCGGACAGGGGAGGGGGCACCATATATTTT.

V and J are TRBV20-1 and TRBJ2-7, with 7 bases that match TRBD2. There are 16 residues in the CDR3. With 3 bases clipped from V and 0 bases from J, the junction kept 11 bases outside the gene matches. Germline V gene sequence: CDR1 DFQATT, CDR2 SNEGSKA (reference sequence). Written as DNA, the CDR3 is TGCAGTGCTAGTGAGAGTGCGGGGGTTGCCTCCTACGAGCAGTACTTC. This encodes CSASESAGVASYEQYF.

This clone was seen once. This chain's CDR3 is CAISGRGDEQYF. Here the CDR3 DNA reads TGTGCCATCAGTGGACGTGGAGACGAGCAGTACTTC. The chain couples TRBV10-3 to TRBJ2-7, with D hard to call. The CDR3 length is 12 residues. Trimming removed 4 bases from V and 5 bases from J, with 9 bases in between. Germline assignment: CDR1 ENHRY and CDR2 SYGVKD.

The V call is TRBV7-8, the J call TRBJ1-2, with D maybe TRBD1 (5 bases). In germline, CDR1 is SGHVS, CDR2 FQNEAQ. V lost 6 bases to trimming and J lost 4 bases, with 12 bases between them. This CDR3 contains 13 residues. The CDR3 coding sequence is TGTGCCAGCAGTTCGGACATGCGCTATGGCTACACCTTC. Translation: CASSSDMRYGYTF. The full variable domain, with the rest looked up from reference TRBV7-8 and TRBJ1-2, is GAGVSQSPRYKVAKRGQDVALRCDPISGHVSLFWYQQALGQGPEFLTYFQNEAQLDKSGLPSDRFFAERPEGSVSTLKIQRTQQEDSAVYLCASSSDMRYGYTFGSGTRLTVV.

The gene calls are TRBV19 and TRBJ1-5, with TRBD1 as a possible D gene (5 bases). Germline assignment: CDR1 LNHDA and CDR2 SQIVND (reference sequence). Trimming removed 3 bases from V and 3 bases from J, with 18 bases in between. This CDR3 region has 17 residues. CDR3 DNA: TGTGCCAGTAGTATCGAAGGGACTCCGGCTTCCAATCAGCCCCAGCATTTT. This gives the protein CASSIEGTPASNQPQHF.

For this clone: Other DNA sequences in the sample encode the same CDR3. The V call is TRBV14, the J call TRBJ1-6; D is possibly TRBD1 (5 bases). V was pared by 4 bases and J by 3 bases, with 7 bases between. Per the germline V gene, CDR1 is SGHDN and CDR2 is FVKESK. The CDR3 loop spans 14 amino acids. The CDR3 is CASSLGGYNSPLHF. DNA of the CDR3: TGTGCCAGCAGCCTGGGGGGCTATAATTCACCCCTCCACTTT.

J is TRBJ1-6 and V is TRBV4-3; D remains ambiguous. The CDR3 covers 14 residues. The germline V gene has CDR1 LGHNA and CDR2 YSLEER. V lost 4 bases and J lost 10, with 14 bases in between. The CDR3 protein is CASSLTGGESPLHF. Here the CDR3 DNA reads TGCGCCAGCAGCCTAACGGGCGGGGAGTCACCCCTCCACTTT.

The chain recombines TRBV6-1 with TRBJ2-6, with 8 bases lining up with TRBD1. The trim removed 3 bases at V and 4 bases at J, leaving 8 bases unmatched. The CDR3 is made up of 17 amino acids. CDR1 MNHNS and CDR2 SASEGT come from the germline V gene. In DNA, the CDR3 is TGTGCCAGCAGTGACCGACAGGGGCTCGCCGGGGCCAACGTCCTGACTTTC. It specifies CASSDRQGLAGANVLTF.

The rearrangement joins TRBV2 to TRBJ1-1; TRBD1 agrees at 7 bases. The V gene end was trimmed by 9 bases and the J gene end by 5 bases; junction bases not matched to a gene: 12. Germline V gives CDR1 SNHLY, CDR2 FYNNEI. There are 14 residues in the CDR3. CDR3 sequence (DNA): TGTGCCAGTATCGAACGACAGGGTTATACTGAAGCTTTCTTT. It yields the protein CASIERQGYTEAFF.

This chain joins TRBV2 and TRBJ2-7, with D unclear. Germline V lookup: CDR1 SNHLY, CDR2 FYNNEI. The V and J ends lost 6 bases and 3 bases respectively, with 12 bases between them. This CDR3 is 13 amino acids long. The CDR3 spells CASSGGSYYEQYF. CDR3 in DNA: TGTGCCAGCAGCGGCGGATCATACTACGAGCAGTACTTC. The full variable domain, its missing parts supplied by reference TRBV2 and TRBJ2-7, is EPEVTQTPSHQVTQMGQEVILRCVPISNHLYFYWYRQILGQKVEFLVSFYNNEISEKSEIFDDQFSVERPDGSNFTLKIRSTKLEDSAMYFCASSGGSYYEQYFGPGTRLTVT.

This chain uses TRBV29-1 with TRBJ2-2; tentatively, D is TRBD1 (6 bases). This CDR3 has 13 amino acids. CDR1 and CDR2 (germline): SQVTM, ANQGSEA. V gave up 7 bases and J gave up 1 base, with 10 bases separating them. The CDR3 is CSATTGNTGELFF. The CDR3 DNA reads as TGCAGCGCAACGACAGGGAACACCGGGGAGCTGTTTTTT.

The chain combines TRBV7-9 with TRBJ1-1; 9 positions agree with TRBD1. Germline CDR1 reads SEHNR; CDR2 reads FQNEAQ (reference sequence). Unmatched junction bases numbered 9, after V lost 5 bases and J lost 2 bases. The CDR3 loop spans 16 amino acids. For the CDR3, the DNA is TGTGCCAGCAGCCCCCGGGACAGGGTGGGAAACACTGAAGCTTTCTTT. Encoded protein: CASSPRDRVGNTEAFF.

CDR3 DNA sequence: TGTGCCAGCAGTGAAGCCCCGGACAGGGGTCATGGCTACACCTTC. Protein: CASSEAPDRGHGYTF. The gene calls are TRBV6-1 and TRBJ1-2, with 9 bases aligning to TRBD1. Trimming took 0 bases from V and 6 from J; bases not matched to a gene: 5. The CDR3 sequence is 15 residues long. From germline, CDR1 is MNHNS and CDR2 SASEGT.

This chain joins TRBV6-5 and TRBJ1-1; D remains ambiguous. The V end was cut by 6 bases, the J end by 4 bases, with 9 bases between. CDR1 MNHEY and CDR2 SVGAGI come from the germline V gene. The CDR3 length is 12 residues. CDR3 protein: CASRQPGTEAFF. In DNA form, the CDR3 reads TGTGCCAGCAGACAGCCTGGCACTGAAGCTTTCTTT.

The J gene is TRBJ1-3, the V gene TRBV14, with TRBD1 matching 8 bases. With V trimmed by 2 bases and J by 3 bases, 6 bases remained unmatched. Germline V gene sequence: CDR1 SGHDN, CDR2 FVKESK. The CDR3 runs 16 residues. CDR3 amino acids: CASSQRPGQVGNTIYF. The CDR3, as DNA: TGTGCCAGCAGCCAACGCCCGGGACAGGTTGGAAACACCATATATTTT.

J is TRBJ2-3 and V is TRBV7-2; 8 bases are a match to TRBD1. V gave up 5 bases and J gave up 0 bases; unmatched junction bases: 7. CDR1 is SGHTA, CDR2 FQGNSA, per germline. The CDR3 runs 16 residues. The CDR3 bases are TGTGCCAGCAGCAATGGACAGGGACAAAGCACAGATACGCAGTATTTT. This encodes CASSNGQGQSTDTQYF.

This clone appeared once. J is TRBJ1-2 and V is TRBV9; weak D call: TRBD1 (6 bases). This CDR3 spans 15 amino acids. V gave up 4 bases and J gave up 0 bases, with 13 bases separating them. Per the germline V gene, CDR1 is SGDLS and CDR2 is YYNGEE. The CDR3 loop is CASSPSTGTNYGYTF. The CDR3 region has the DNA TGTGCCAGCAGCCCCTCGACAGGAACTAACTATGGCTACACCTTC.

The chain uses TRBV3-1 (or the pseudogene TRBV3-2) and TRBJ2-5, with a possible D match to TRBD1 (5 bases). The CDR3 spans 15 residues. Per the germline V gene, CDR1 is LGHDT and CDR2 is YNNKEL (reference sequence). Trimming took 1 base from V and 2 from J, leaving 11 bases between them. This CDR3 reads CASSQVLGQQETQYF. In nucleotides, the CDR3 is TGTGCCAGCAGCCAAGTGCTTGGACAACAAGAGACCCAGTACTTC.

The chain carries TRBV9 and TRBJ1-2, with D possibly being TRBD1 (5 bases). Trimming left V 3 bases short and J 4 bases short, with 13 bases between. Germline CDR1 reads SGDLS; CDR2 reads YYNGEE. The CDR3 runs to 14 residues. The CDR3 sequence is CASSGGESLYGYTF. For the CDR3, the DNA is TGTGCCAGCAGCGGGGGGGAGTCCCTCTATGGCTACACCTTC.

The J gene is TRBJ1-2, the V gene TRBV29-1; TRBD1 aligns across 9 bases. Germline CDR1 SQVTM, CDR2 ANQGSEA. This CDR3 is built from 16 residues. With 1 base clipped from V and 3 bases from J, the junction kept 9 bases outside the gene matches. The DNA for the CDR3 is TGCAGCGTTGAAGCCCAAAACAGGGGGCAGTACTATGGCTACACCTTC. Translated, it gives CSVEAQNRGQYYGYTF.